The clone carrying this TCR beta chain came up a few times. This entry belongs to a study of radiotherapy plus CTLA-4 blockade in lung cancer. Study overall: Of all patients, more than 15% responded objectively and roughly 31% showed disease control.

Germline V gives CDR1 SGHRS, CDR2 YFSETQ. The CDR3 has 16 amino acids. J gave up 1 base and V 2 bases, and 8 bases lay outside the gene matches. Assay used: immunoSEQ multiplex PCR; TCRdb lists only in-frame clones, some missing. The data hold about 15,000 clones, with approximately 75% observed a single time. The sequence was collected from a human donor with non-small cell lung cancer whose response to radiotherapy plus ipilimumab could not be evaluated. The chain employs TRBV5-1 and TRBJ1-2; 7 bases line up with TRBD1. The source material was peripheral blood, sampled from a patient treated with radiotherapy plus ipilimumab. CDR3 in DNA: TGCGCCAGCAGCTTCGACAGGGACCCAAATAACTATGGCTACACCTTC. It is translated as CASSFDRDPNNYGYTF.